These 23 T cell receptor beta chains were all obtained from the same sample, sequenced in a study of blood T cell repertoires in COVID-19. The assay was immunoSEQ multiplex PCR, and TCRdb's table has in-frame clones only and misses some. Of about 230,000 clones listed, around four fifths were seen once; the top ten hold just over 2.5%. What was sequenced was peripheral blood. These receptors were collected from a woman aged 70-85 years with active or convalescent COVID-19.

The J gene is TRBJ2-1, the V gene TRBV14; D might be TRBD2 (6 bases). Germline assignment: CDR1 SGHDN and CDR2 FVKESK. V was pared by 4 bases and J by 0 bases, with 13 bases between. The CDR3 loop spans 16 amino acids. The CDR3 protein is CASSRSGTLSYNEQFF. The DNA for the CDR3 is TGTGCCAGCAGCCGATCCGGGACTCTCTCCTACAATGAGCAGTTCTTC.

V gene TRBV10-3 combines with J gene TRBJ2-6; the match to TRBD2 covers 7 bases. The CDR3 contains 14 residues. CDR1 is ENHRY, CDR2 SYGVKD, per germline. Losses at the gene ends were 10 bases for V and 4 bases for J; bases not matched to a gene: 7. In DNA form, the CDR3 reads TGTGCCACCCCCGGGGGGTCCGGGGCCAACGTCCTGACTTTC. It translates to CATPGGSGANVLTF.

Details on this clone: Other DNA sequences of this sample code for an identical CDR3. The chain is built from TRBV2 and TRBJ1-3; a weak D match, TRBD1 (6 bases). The germline V gene has CDR1 SNHLY and CDR2 FYNNEI. Between the trimmed V and J ends, which lost 6 bases and 0 bases, there was a span of 9 bases. CDR3 length: 14 amino acids. CDR3 in amino acids: CASRRTDSGNTIYF. The CDR3 DNA is TGTGCCAGCAGAAGGACAGACTCTGGAAACACCATATATTTT.

This clone has just one count. The chain links TRBV19 to TRBJ1-6; D remains unclear. In germline, CDR1 is LNHDA, CDR2 SQIVND (reference sequence). CDR3 length equals 13 residues. Trimming left V 5 bases short and J 10 bases short, with 12 bases between. The CDR3 DNA sequence: TGTGCCAGTAGTGGAACAGTCCTCTCACCCCTCCACTTT. Translating gives CASSGTVLSPLHF.

This clone occurred once. This chain connects TRBV30 to TRBJ2-1; TRBD2 matches at 10 bases. Germline V gene sequence: CDR1 GTSNPN, CDR2 SVGIG (reference sequence). The CDR3 is 14 residues long. Germline trimming cut 7 bases from V and 3 bases from J; bases unmatched to any gene: 6. This CDR3 reads CASPGLANYNEQFF. The DNA of the CDR3 is TGTGCCTCTCCGGGACTAGCGAACTACAATGAGCAGTTCTTC.

This clone was observed a few times. The chain has TRBV5-6 and TRBJ1-2; D may be TRBD1 (5 bases). Trimming shortened V by 4 bases and J by 1 base, and 14 bases separated the two germline ends. The germline gives CDR1 SGHDT, CDR2 YYEEEE. The CDR3 length is 15 residues. The CDR3 region has the DNA TGTGCCAGCAGCCCGTCAGGGCTCATTAACTATGGCTACACCTTC. It translates to CASSPSGLINYGYTF.

This chain connects TRBV25-1 to TRBJ1-2, with TRBD1 matching over 8 bases. Germline CDR1 and CDR2: MGHDK and SYGVNS. The CDR3 has 14 amino acids. V was pared by 5 bases and J by 5 bases, with 7 bases of the junction left unmatched. DNA of the CDR3: TGTGCCAGCAGTCGGACAGGGCGGGAATATGGCTACACCTTC. Protein sequence: CASSRTGREYGYTF.

This sequence joins TRBV2 and TRBJ2-7, with TRBD1 as a possible D gene (6 bases). CDR3 length: 16 amino acids. Germline values: CDR1 SNHLY, CDR2 FYNNEI. V was trimmed by 6 bases and J by 0 bases, leaving 18 bases between them. Here the CDR3 DNA reads TGTGCCAGCAGCCCCAGACAGGACAGCCTCTCCTACGAGCAGTACTTC. Encoded protein: CASSPRQDSLSYEQYF.

The chain joins TRBV7-2 to TRBJ2-5, with D perhaps matching TRBD2 (6 bases). The germline V gene has CDR1 SGHTA and CDR2 FQGNSA. The CDR3 is 15 residues long. Between the trimmed V and J ends, which lost 5 bases and 1 base, there was a span of 14 bases. Here the CDR3 DNA reads TGTGCCAGCAGCGCCCTTAGCGGTCTCCAAGAGACCCAGTACTTC. Amino acids: CASSALSGLQETQYF. The full variable domain, its missing parts supplied by reference TRBV7-2 and TRBJ2-5, is GAGVSQSPSNKVTEKGKDVELRCDPISGHTALYWYRQSLGQGLEFLIYFQGNSAPDKSGLPSDRFSAERTGGSVSTLTIQRTQQEDSAVYLCASSALSGLQETQYFGPGTRLLVL.

This sequence joins TRBV5-1 and TRBJ2-1; tentatively, D is TRBD2 (5 bases). The germline CDR1 and CDR2 sequences are SGHRS and YFSETQ. This CDR3 is 12 amino acids long. V lost 5 bases to trimming and J lost 3 bases, with 6 bases between them. In DNA, the CDR3 is TGCGCCAGCAGGGAGGACTACAATGAGCAGTTCTTC. This encodes CASREDYNEQFF. Full variable domain (missing parts from reference TRBV5-1 and TRBJ2-1): KAGVTQTPRYLIKTRGQQVTLSCSPISGHRSVSWYQQTPGQGLQFLFEYFSETQRNKGNFPGRFSGRQFSNSRSEMNVSTLELGDSALYLCASREDYNEQFFGPGTRLTVL.

The V call is TRBV4-1, the J call TRBJ1-2; D is ambiguous. V was cut by 3 bases and J by 3 bases, with 17 bases left in between. The CDR3 has 16 residues. CDR1 is MGHRA, CDR2 YSYEKL, per germline. DNA for the CDR3: TGCGCCAGCAGCCAGACCAGGTCTGCCAGGCACTATGGCTACACCTTC. Encoded protein: CASSQTRSARHYGYTF.

The chain couples TRBV29-1 to TRBJ2-3; TRBD2 matches 11 bases. The CDR3 is 16 residues long. Per the germline V gene, CDR1 is SQVTM and CDR2 is ANQGSEA. The ends lost 7 bases at V and 1 base at J; junction bases unmatched: 10. The CDR3 bases are TGCAGCGCCGCAACCTTGACTAGCGGGGGCACAGATACGCAGTATTTT. Translating gives CSAATLTSGGTDTQYF.

Of note for this clone: The sample holds other DNA sequences that translate to the same CDR3. The gene calls are TRBV19 and TRBJ2-5; TRBD2 might be the D (6 bases). V gave up 5 bases and J gave up 2 bases, with 6 bases separating them. In germline, CDR1 is LNHDA, CDR2 SQIVND (reference sequence). There are 12 residues in the CDR3. CDR3 sequence: CASSRGQETQYF. As DNA, the CDR3 is TGTGCCAGTAGTCGGGGGCAAGAGACCCAGTACTTC.

V is TRBV19 and J is TRBJ1-1; D might be TRBD1 (5 bases). V was clipped by 4 bases and J by 0 bases, with 9 bases between them. The length of the CDR3 is 14 residues. Looked up from germline, CDR1 is LNHDA and CDR2 is SQIVND (reference sequence). This CDR3 is CASSSRTMNTEAFF. The CDR3, as DNA: TGTGCCAGTAGTAGCAGGACAATGAACACTGAAGCTTTCTTT.

The CDR3 nucleotides are TGTGCCAGCGGGGCAGCAACTAATGAAAAACTGTTTTTT. Its protein product is CASGAATNEKLFF. The chain is built from TRBV2 and TRBJ1-4; D is perhaps TRBD1 (5 bases). Between the trimmed V and J ends, which lost 8 bases and 0 bases, there was a span of 7 bases. The CDR3 is 13 amino acids. Germline CDR1 and CDR2: SNHLY and FYNNEI. Variable domain in full (rest from reference TRBV2 and TRBJ1-4): EPEVTQTPSHQVTQMGQEVILRCVPISNHLYFYWYRQILGQKVEFLVSFYNNEISEKSEIFDDQFSVERPDGSNFTLKIRSTKLEDSAMYFCASGAATNEKLFFGSGTQLSVL.

The chain uses TRBV6-2 or TRBV6-3 and TRBJ2-1, with a weak D call TRBD1 (5 bases). The V gene lost 3 bases and the J gene lost 3 bases, with 21 bases spanning the gap. There are 18 residues in the CDR3. Germline V lookup: CDR1 MNHEY, CDR2 SVGEGT. In DNA, the CDR3 is TGTGCCAGCAGTTATGGGGCAGGAGCCTTCCTTATCTACAATGAGCAGTTCTTC. The encoded protein is CASSYGAGAFLIYNEQFF.

The chain uses TRBV18 and TRBJ2-5; TRBD1 might be the D (6 bases). This CDR3 has 13 residues. The germline V and J ends were trimmed by 5 bases and 5 bases, with 12 bases remaining between them. Germline V gives CDR1 KGHSH, CDR2 LQKENI. CDR3 sequence: CASSTGQRETQYF. CDR3 nucleotide sequence: TGTGCCAGCTCAACCGGACAGAGGGAGACCCAGTACTTC.

The chain has TRBV7-9 and TRBJ1-1, with D uncertain. The ends were cut back, 5 bases at V and 4 bases at J, with 11 bases in the middle. The CDR3 runs to 13 residues. CDR1 is SEHNR and CDR2 is FQNEAQ in the germline V gene (reference sequence). The DNA of the CDR3 is TGTGCCAGCAGCCCCAGCGGCGGCACTGAAGCTTTCTTT. Residues: CASSPSGGTEAFF.

This clone was counted once. The chain recombines TRBV15 with TRBJ1-2; tentative D call: TRBD1 (5 bases). Germline V gene lookup returns CDR1 LNHNV and CDR2 YYDKDF (reference sequence). V was cut by 5 bases and J by 4 bases, with 20 bases left in between. CDR3 length equals 16 residues. The CDR3 bases are TGTGCCACCAGCGCCCCGGAAGAGCAGGGCTTCTATGGCTACACCTTC. It specifies CATSAPEEQGFYGYTF.

The V and J genes are TRBV5-1 and TRBJ2-7, with 15 bases fitting TRBD2. The CDR3 loop spans 17 amino acids. Germline CDR1 is SGHRS and CDR2 is YFSETQ. Unmatched junction bases numbered 9, after V lost 2 bases and J lost 6 bases. The CDR3 protein is CASSFGHSGLAGGEQYF. Here the CDR3 DNA reads TGCGCCAGCAGCTTCGGTCACTCGGGACTAGCGGGAGGCGAGCAGTACTTC. The entire variable domain, with the rest obtained from reference TRBV5-1 and TRBJ2-7, is as follows: KAGVTQTPRYLIKTRGQQVTLSCSPISGHRSVSWYQQTPGQGLQFLFEYFSETQRNKGNFPGRFSGRQFSNSRSEMNVSTLELGDSALYLCASSFGHSGLAGGEQYFGPGTRLTVT.

This clone was counted a single time. The genes are TRBV30 and TRBJ1-3; no definite D call. Germline V CDR1 and CDR2: GTSNPN, SVGIG (reference sequence). Trimming stripped 2 bases from V and 1 base from J, with 9 bases between. The CDR3 totals 14 residues. For the CDR3, the DNA is TGTGCCTGGAGTTTGGTGACTTCTGGAAACACCATATATTTT. Protein product: CAWSLVTSGNTIYF.

The gene calls are TRBV11-3 and TRBJ1-1; D gene unclear. CDR1 and CDR2 (germline): SGHNT, YENEEA. This CDR3 spans 13 amino acids. Trimming cost V 2 bases and J 1 base, with 5 bases left between them. Here the CDR3 reads CASSLRENTEAFF. CDR3 coding DNA: TGTGCCAGCAGCTTACGAGAGAACACTGAAGCTTTCTTT. Full variable domain (remainder filled in from reference TRBV11-3 and TRBJ1-1): EAGVVQSPRYKIIEKKQPVAFWCNPISGHNTLYWYLQNLGQGPELLIRYENEEAVDDSQLPKDRFSAERLKGVDSTLKIQPAELGDSAVYLCASSLRENTEAFFGQGTRLTVV.

The chain couples TRBV19 to TRBJ2-2, with 8 bases lining up with TRBD1. With 3 bases clipped from V and 6 bases from J, the junction kept 9 bases outside the gene matches. Germline lookup yields CDR1 LNHDA and CDR2 SQIVND (reference sequence). The CDR3 contains 16 residues. The CDR3 nucleotides read TGTGCCAGTAGTATCACCCGGGACAGGTCGGCCGGGGAGCTGTTTTTT. It yields the protein CASSITRDRSAGELFF.